This T cell receptor beta chain was captured by sequencing in a study of OX40 agonist ivuxolimab in advanced cancers. The CDR3 consists of 12 residues. The ends were cut back, 7 bases at V and 5 bases at J, with 12 bases in the middle. Germline-derived CDR1 and CDR2 are SNHLY and FYNNEI. Only in-frame clones appear in the TCRdb table, and some are missing; sequencing was by immunoSEQ multiplex PCR. The sample includes under 70,000 clones, roughly 90% of them seen just once. This clone was observed a few times. This specimen consisted of CD4+ or CD8+ T cells sorted from blood, obtained in a trial of the OX40 agonist ivuxolimab. The chain uses TRBV2 and TRBJ2-7; D is ambiguous. The TCR comes from an adult with an advanced solid tumor such as melanoma, head and neck, liver or kidney cancer. CDR3 sequence reads: CASTYLVDEQYF. Written as DNA, the CDR3 is TGTGCCAGCACCTACCTAGTAGACGAGCAGTACTTC.